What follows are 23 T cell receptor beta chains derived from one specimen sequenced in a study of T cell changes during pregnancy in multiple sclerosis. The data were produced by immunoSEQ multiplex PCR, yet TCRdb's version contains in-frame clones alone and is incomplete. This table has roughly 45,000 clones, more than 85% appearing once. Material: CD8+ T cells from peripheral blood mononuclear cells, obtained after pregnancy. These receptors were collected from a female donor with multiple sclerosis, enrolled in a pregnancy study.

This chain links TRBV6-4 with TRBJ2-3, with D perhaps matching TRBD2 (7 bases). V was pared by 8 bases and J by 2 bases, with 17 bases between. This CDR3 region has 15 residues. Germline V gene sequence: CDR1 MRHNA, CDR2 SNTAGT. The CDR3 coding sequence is TGTGCCAGCCGTCAGGGGCTAGCGGACACAGATACGCAGTATTTT. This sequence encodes CASRQGLADTDTQYF.

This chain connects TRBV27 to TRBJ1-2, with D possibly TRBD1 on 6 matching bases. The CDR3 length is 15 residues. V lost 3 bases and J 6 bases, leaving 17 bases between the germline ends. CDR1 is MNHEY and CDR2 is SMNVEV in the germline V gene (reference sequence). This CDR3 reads CASSFVGRGEDGYTF. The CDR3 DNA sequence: TGTGCCAGCAGTTTCGTGGGCAGGGGAGAGGATGGCTACACCTTC.

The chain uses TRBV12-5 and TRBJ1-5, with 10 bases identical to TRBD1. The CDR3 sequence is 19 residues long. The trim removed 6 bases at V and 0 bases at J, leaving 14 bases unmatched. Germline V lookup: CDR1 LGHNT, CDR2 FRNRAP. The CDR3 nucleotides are TGTGCTAGTGGCCAACTTCCCGGGACAGGGGAATATAGCAATCAGCCCCAGCATTTT. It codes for CASGQLPGTGEYSNQPQHF. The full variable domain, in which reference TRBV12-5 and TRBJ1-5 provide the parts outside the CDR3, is DARVTQTPRHKVTEMGQEVTMRCQPILGHNTVFWYRQTMMQGLELLAYFRNRAPLDDSGMPKDRFSAEMPDATLATLKIQPSEPRDSAVYFCASGQLPGTGEYSNQPQHFGDGTRLSIL.

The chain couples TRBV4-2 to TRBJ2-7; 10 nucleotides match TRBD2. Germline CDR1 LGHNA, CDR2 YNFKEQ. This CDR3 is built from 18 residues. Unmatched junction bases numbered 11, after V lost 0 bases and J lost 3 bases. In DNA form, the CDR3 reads TGTGCCAGCAGCCAAGATCAGGGCGGAGCGGGAGGGCTCTACGAGCAGTACTTC. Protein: CASSQDQGGAGGLYEQYF.

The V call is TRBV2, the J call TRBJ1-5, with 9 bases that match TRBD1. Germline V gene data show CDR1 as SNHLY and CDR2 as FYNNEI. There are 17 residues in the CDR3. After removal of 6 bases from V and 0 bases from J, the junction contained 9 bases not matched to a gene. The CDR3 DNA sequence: TGTGCCAGCAGCTGGGACAGGGTGCTTAATAGCAATCAGCCCCAGCATTTT. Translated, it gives CASSWDRVLNSNQPQHF.

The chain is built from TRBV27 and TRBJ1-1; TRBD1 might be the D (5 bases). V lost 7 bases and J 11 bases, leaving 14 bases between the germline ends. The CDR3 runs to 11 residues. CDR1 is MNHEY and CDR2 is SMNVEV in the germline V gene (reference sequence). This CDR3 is CASILGGSAFF. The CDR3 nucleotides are TGTGCCAGCATCTTGGGGGGATCGGCTTTCTTT.

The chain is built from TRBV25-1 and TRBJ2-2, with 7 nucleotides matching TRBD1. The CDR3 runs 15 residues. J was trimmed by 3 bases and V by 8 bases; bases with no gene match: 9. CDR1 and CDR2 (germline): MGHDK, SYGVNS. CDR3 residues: CASVNGQVHTGELFF. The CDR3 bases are TGTGCCAGCGTCAACGGACAGGTTCACACCGGGGAGCTGTTTTTT.

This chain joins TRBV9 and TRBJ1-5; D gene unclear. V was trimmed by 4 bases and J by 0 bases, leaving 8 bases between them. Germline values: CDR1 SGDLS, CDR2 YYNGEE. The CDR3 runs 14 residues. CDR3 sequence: CASSFGVSNQPQHF. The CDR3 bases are TGTGCCAGCAGCTTCGGAGTTAGCAATCAGCCCCAGCATTTT.

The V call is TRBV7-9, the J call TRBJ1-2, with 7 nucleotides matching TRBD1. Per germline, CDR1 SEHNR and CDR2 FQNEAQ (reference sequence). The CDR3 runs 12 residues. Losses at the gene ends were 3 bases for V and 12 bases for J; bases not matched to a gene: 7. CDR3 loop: CASSFGDSEHTF. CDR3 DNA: TGTGCCAGCAGCTTCGGGGACAGCGAGCACACCTTC.

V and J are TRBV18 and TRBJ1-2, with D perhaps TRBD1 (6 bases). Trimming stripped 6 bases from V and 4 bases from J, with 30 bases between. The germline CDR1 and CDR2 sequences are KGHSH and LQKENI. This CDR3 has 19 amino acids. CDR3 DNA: TGTGCCAGCTCGCGCGGGGGGCAGGCGGGACACCACCAAGGCTATGGCTACACCTTC. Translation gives CASSRGGQAGHHQGYGYTF.

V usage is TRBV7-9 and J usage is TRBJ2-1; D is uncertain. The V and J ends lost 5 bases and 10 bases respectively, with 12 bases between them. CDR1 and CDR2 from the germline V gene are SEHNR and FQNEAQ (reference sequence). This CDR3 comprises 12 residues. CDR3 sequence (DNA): TGTGCCAGCAGCCCTCCCGGTCCCGAGCAGTTCTTC. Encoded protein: CASSPPGPEQFF.

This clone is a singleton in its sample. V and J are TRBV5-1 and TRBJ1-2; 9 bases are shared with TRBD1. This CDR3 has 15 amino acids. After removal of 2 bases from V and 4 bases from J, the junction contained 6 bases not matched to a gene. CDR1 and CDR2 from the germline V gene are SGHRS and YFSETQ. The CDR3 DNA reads TGCGCCAGCAGCTTCACCGGGACAGGGCTCTATGGCTACACCTTC. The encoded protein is CASSFTGTGLYGYTF.

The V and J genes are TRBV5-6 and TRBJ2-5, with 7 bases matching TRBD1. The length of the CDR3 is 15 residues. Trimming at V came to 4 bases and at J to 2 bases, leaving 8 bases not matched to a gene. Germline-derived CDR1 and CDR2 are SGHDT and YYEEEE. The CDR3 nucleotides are TGTGCCAGCAGCGGGTGGGACAGAGCTCAAGAGACCCAGTACTTC. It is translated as CASSGWDRAQETQYF.

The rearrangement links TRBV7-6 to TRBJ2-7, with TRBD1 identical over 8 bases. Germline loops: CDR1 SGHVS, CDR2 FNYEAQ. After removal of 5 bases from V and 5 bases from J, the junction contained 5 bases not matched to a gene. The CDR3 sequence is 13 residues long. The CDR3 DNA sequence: TGTGCCAGCAGCGGGACAGGCGGGGACGAGCAGTACTTC. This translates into CASSGTGGDEQYF.

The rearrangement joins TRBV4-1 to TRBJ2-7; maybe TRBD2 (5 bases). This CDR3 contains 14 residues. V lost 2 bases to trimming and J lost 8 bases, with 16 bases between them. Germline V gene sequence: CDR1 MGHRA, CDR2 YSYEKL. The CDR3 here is CASSQPTRPKKQYF. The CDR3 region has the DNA TGCGCCAGCAGCCAACCCACTAGACCAAAGAAGCAGTACTTC.

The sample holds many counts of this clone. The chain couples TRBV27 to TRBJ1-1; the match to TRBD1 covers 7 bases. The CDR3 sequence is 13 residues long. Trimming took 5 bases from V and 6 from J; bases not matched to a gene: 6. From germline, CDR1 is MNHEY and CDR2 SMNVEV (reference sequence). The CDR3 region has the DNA TGTGCCAGCAGTCCCACAGGGGCTTCTGAAGCTTTCTTT. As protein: CASSPTGASEAFF.

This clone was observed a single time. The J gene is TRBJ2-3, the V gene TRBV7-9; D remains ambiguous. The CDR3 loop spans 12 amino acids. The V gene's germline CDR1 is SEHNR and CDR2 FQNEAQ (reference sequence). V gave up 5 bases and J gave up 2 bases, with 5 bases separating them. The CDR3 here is CASSPFTDTQYF. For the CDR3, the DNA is TGTGCCAGCAGCCCGTTCACAGATACGCAGTATTTT.

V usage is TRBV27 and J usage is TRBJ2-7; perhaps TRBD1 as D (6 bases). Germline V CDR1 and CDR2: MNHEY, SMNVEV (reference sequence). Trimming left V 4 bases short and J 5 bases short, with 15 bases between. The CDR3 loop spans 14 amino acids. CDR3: CASSSSQGPHEQYF. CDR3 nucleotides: TGTGCCAGCAGTTCGTCACAGGGTCCCCACGAGCAGTACTTC.

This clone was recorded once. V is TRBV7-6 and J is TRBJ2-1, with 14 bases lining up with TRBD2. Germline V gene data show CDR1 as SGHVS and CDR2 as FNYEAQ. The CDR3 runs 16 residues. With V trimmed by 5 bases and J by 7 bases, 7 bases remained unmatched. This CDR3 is CASSPGLAGGWNEQFF. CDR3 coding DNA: TGTGCCAGCAGCCCAGGACTAGCGGGAGGTTGGAATGAGCAGTTCTTC.

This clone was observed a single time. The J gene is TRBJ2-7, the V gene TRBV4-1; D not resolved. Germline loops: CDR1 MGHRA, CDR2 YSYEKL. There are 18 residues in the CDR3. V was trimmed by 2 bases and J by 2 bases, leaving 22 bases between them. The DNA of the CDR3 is TGCGCCAGCAGCCAACAAGAGGCTCGCCCGCTTTTTACCTACGAGCAGTACTTC. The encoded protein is CASSQQEARPLFTYEQYF.

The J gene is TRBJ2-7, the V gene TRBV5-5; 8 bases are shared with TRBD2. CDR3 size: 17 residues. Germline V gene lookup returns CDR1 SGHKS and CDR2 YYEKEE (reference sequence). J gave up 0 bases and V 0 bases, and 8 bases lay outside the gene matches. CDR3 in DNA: TGTGCCAGCAGCTTGGCTCGCCTAGCGGGCACCTCCTACGAGCAGTACTTC. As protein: CASSLARLAGTSYEQYF.

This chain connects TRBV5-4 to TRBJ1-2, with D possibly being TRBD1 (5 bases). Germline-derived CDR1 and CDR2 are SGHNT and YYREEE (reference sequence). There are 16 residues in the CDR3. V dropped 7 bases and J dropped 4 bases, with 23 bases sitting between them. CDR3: CASLGPLTAKGYGYTF. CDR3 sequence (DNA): TGTGCCAGCTTGGGGCCCCTGACAGCCAAAGGCTATGGCTACACCTTC. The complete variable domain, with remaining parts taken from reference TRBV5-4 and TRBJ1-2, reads ETGVTQSPTHLIKTRGQQVTLRCSSQSGHNTVSWYQQALGQGPQFIFQYYREEENGRGNFPPRFSGLQFPNYSSELNVNALELDDSALYLCASLGPLTAKGYGYTFGSGTRLTVV.

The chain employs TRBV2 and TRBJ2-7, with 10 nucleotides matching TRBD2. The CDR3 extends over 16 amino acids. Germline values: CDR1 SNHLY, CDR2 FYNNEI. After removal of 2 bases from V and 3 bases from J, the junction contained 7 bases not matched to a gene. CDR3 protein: CASSESLSSGSYEQYF. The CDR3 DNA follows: TGTGCCAGCAGTGAAAGTCTGTCTAGCGGGAGCTACGAGCAGTACTTC.